One TCR beta chain is described in this entry. Its specificity is unknown. The data belong to a study of naive and memory T cell subsets. Overnight CMV lysate stimulation of fresh PBMCs defined donor CMV status by CD4+ IFNgamma. Cells stained for CD3, CD4, CD8, CD45RA and CD27 were sorted into four subsets. Findings of the study overall: A few larger clonotypes appeared in naive repertoires, especially CD8, possibly memory cells re-expressing CD45RA.

Both TRBC1 and TRBC2 were covered by a beta constant-region primer of two equimolar oligonucleotides. Ligated cDNA was amplified by four rounds of PCR with nested alpha and beta constant-region primers and SP2. MiXCR was run by TCRdb on the UMI-ligation and nested PCR reads, yielding one entry per CDR3 protein. The sample lists about 160,000 distinct CDR3 sequences; approximately 24% were seen once. The material sequenced was naive CD4+ T cells from blood. This sequence originates from a human donor in good health.

The CDR3 reads CASSRGWGTVSYNEQFF. CDR3 bases: TGTGCCAGTAGTAGGGGGTGGGGGACAGTCTCCTACAATGAGCAGTTCTTC. The genes are TRBV19 and TRBJ2-1; TRBD1 matches at 7 bases. The CDR3 runs to 17 residues. V dropped 4 bases and J dropped 0; count of bases not matched to a gene: 9. CDR1 and CDR2 (germline): LNHDA, SQIVND (reference sequence).